This TCR beta chain was retrieved from a study of beta chain features in type 1 diabetes. General study points: PCR might favor shorter templates, but any such skew would affect patients and controls equally.

The authors sorted CD4+ naive, central memory, regulatory and stem cell-like memory cells via CD45RO/CCR7/CD25/CD127/CD95/CD27. With regard to this clone: The antigen is not known.

The study reverse transcribed the entire isolated RNA, so it sequenced expressed TCRB transcripts. Data came from immunoSEQ multiplex PCR; TCRdb stores just in-frame clones and leaves some out. This sample carries hundreds of thousands of clones, about 10% of them seen once, and the ten largest clones take approximately 0.05%. The sequencing sample was made of naive CD4+ T cells from blood. The TCR sequence derives from a woman under 30 in good health.

Written as DNA, the CDR3 is TGTGCCAGCAGCGTAGAGTGGGGGGCTACCTACGAGCAGTACTTC. It translates to CASSVEWGATYEQYF. The chain uses TRBV9 and TRBJ2-7; D is tentatively TRBD1 or TRBD2 (6 bases each). The V gene's germline CDR1 is SGDLS and CDR2 YYNGEE. The CDR3 totals 15 residues. Deletions cut 0 bases from V and 2 bases from J, with 12 bases between. Together with reference TRBV9 and TRBJ2-7, the CDR3 gives the full variable domain: DSGVTQTPKHLITATGQRVTLRCSPRSGDLSVYWYQQSLDQGLQFLIQYYNGEERAKGNILERFSAQQFPDLHSELNLSSLELGDSALYFCASSVEWGATYEQYFGPGTRLTVT.